This T cell receptor beta chain was found in a study of T cells in Graves' hyperthyroidism and ophthalmopathy. Study summary: Peripheral blood was taken when the disease was first diagnosed, before any treatment began. Study conclusions and caveats: Most thyroid clonotypes with frequency above 0.001 were detected in blood.

There are 16 residues in the CDR3. From germline, CDR1 is MGHRA and CDR2 YSYEKL. A few counts support this clonotype. The antigen remains unidentified. A read error may produce the germline difference seen at one junction end. Hyperthyroidism of Graves' type that showed no ophthalmopathy progression within 18 months was stable. Participants, patients aged 18 to 65, had newly diagnosed hyperthyroidism with a duration under 2 months. The CDR3 regions of TCR beta were amplified from RNA transcripts. Researchers ran a first-round RT-PCR on the TCR CDR3 using the HTBI primer set. TCRdb redid the calling of the multiplex PCR reads with MiXCR, one entry per CDR3 protein. The sample records some 770,000 distinct CDR3 sequences, roughly 15% being singletons.

The clonotype was recovered from a man aged 18 to 30 with Graves' hyperthyroidism. V gene TRBV4-1 combines with J gene TRBJ1-4; 8 bases map to TRBD1. Sequencing was carried out using blood. The CDR3 spells CASSQDRTGRNEKLFF. Written as DNA, the CDR3 is TGTGCCAGCAGCCAAGATCGGACAGGGCGAAATGAAAAACTGTTTTTT.